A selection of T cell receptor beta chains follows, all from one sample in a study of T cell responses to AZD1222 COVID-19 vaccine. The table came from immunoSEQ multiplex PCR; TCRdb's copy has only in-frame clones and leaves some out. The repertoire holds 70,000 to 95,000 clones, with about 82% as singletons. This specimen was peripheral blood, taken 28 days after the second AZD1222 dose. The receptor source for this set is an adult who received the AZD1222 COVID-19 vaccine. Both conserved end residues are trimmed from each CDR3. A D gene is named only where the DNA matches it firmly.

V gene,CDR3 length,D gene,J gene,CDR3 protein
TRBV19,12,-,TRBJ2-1,ASSLRAVYNEQF
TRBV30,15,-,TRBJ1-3,AWSTLPTGNSGNTIY
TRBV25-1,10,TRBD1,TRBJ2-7,ASSHRGYEQY
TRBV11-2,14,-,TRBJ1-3,ASSPGGGGGGNTIY
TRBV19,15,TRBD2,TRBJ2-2,ASSMSSGRDYTGELF
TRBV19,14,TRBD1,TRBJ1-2,ASNSGTGTFDYGYT
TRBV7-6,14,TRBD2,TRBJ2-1,ASSLRPAGGELEQF
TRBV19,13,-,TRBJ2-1,ASSIEGNSYNEQF
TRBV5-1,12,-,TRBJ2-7,ASSLQGSAYEQY
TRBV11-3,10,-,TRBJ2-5,ASSLDRETQY
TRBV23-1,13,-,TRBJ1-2,ASSQSITGGYGYT
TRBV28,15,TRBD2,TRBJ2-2,ASRPFGTSGNTGELF
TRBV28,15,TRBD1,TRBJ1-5,ASSQPRTGGEGQPQH
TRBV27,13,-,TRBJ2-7,ASSGGTWSPYEQY
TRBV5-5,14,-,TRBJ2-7,ASSLASGRVAYEQY
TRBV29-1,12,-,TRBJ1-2,SVEAGVGRGGYT
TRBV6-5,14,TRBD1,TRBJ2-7,ASSYSRTGGKYEQY
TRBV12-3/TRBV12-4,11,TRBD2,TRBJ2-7,ASSLGLDYGQY
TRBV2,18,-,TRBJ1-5,ASSSGQISWGGYSNQPQH
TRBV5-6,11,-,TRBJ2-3,ASSSSPTDTQY
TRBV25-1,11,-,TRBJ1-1,ASTGGGDTEAF
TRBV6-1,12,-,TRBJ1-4,ASSDGRMDEKLF
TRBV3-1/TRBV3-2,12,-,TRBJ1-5,ASSQDLVNQPQH
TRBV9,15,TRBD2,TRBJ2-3,ASSVGTSGSSTDTQY
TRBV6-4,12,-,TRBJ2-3,ASSENGATDTQY
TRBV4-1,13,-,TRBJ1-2,ASSQEQGTNYGYT
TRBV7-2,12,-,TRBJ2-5,ASSLAMAQETQY
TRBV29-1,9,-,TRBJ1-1,SVGARTEAF
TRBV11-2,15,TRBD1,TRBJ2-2,ASSSLAGGGSAGELF
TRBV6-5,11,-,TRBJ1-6,ASSWIRDSPLH
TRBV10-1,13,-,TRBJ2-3,ASSESGRSTDTQY
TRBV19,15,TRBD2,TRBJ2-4,ASSIRTSGLAKNIQY
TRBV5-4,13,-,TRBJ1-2,ASSLKTEGWYGYT
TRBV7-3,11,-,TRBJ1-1,ASSLESRTEAF
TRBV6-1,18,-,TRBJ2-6,ASSESSGSGTSSGANVLT
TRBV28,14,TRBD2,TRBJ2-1,ASSGGAWTSYNEQF
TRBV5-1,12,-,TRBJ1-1,ASSLEGMNTEAF
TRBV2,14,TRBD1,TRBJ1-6,ASTKGGTGGRSPLH
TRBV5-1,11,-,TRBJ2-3,ASSLGRTDTQY
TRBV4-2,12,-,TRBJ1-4,ASSQVAVNEKLF
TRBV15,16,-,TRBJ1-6,ATSRDPGGGTHNSPLH
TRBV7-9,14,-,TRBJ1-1,ASSPSWPRQNTEAF
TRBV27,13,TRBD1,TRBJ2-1,ASSPGTGEYNEQF
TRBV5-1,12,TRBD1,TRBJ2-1,ASSPGQGGNEQF
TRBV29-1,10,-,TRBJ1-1,SVGWGSAEAF
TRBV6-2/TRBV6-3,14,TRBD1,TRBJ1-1,ASSPDRRPMNTEAF